Following are 17 T cell receptor beta chains from one sample sequenced in a study of blood T cell repertoires in COVID-19 (dated by TCRdb to about 2020). The receptor library was made with the immunoSEQ multiplex PCR assay. In TCRdb, the immuneACCESS table is reduced to in-frame sequences with V and J assigned. These tables do not hold every clone; where another copy was compared, an unresolved V gene accounts for under half, and the others remain unexplained. The sample table contains 400,000 to 500,000 clones; only one count was recorded for 88% of them. The biggest ten clones account for less than 2% of the sample. The sequenced sample consisted of PBMCs or T cells enriched from blood (not recorded which). These receptors all stem from a woman aged 40 to 49 who had recovered from COVID-19.

The gene calls are TRBV5-1 and TRBJ1-5, with D unclear. The CDR3 totals 15 residues. V was shortened by 0 bases and J by 0 bases, with 7 bases between the two germline ends. CDR1 SGHRS and CDR2 YFSETQ come from the germline V gene. The CDR3 sequence: CASSLDSYSNQPQHF. DNA of the CDR3: TGCGCCAGCAGCTTGGACAGCTATAGCAATCAGCCCCAGCATTTT.

This chain joins TRBV10-2 and TRBJ2-1, with D tentatively TRBD1 (6 bases). The germline V and J ends were trimmed by 7 bases and 1 base, with 8 bases remaining between them. Germline V gene data show CDR1 as WSHSY and CDR2 as SAAADI. The CDR3 sequence is 13 residues long. CDR3 sequence (DNA): TGCGCCAGCAAGGACAGTTCCTACAATGAGCAGTTCTTC. This encodes CASKDSSYNEQFF.

This clone was detected once. The V gene is TRBV4-3, the J gene TRBJ2-7, with TRBD2 identical over 13 bases. V shed 0 bases, J shed 3 bases, and the junction held 5 bases outside the gene matches. Germline loops: CDR1 LGHNA, CDR2 YSLEER. The CDR3 has 17 residues. The CDR3 protein is CASSQDWGLAGIYEQYF. CDR3 nucleotides: TGCGCCAGCAGCCAAGATTGGGGACTAGCGGGGATCTACGAGCAGTACTTC.

V and J are TRBV19 and TRBJ1-4; TRBD1 matches at 9 bases. The CDR3 is made up of 16 amino acids. V shed 5 bases and J 8 bases; nucleotides not matched to a gene: 12. Germline V lookup: CDR1 LNHDA, CDR2 SQIVND (reference sequence). The CDR3 DNA sequence: TGTGCCAGTAGTTCCGCCTGGACAGGGGACGGGGAAAAACTGTTTTTT. Amino acid sequence: CASSSAWTGDGEKLFF.

J is TRBJ2-1 and V is TRBV13, with 9 bases identical to TRBD2. The trim removed 1 base at V and 4 bases at J, leaving 8 bases unmatched. This CDR3 is 17 amino acids long. Germline V lookup: CDR1 PRHDT, CDR2 FYEKMQ (reference sequence). The CDR3 DNA reads as TGTGCCAGCAGCTTAGTTAGCGGGAGCGGTCTATACAATGAGCAGTTCTTC. Translating it yields CASSLVSGSGLYNEQFF.

V is TRBV3-1 (or the pseudogene TRBV3-2) and J is TRBJ1-1; D not certain. The germline gives CDR1 LGHDT, CDR2 YNNKEL (reference sequence). V dropped 6 bases and J dropped 5 bases, with 16 bases sitting between them. The CDR3 consists of 14 residues. The CDR3 spells CASSHTLRETEAFF. The CDR3 nucleotides are TGTGCCAGCAGTCACACGCTACGGGAGACTGAAGCTTTCTTT.

The chain links TRBV6-5 to TRBJ1-5; 7 positions agree with TRBD1. This CDR3 has 15 residues. CDR1 MNHEY and CDR2 SVGAGI come from the germline V gene. With V trimmed by 5 bases and J by 4 bases, 8 bases remained unmatched. The CDR3 DNA reads TGTGCCAGCAGTAGAAGGGGGCTGGGGAATCAGCCCCAGCATTTT. Its translation is CASSRRGLGNQPQHF.

V usage is TRBV5-1 and J usage is TRBJ2-5, with D tentatively TRBD2 (5 bases). Germline CDR1 is SGHRS and CDR2 is YFSETQ. Trimming removed 0 bases from V and 4 bases from J, with 13 bases in between. The CDR3 extends over 15 amino acids. The chain's CDR3 is CASSLEFGIRETQYF. The CDR3 nucleotides read TGCGCCAGCAGCTTGGAGTTCGGGATACGAGAGACCCAGTACTTC.

This chain joins TRBV7-9 and TRBJ2-2, with TRBD2 identical over 13 bases. The CDR3 has 18 amino acids. The V and J ends lost 5 bases and 2 bases, in that order; junction bases with no gene match: 8. The germline V gene has CDR1 SEHNR and CDR2 FQNEAQ (reference sequence). This chain's CDR3 is CASSGSGTSGINTGELFF. The DNA of the CDR3 is TGTGCCAGCAGCGGATCCGGGACTAGCGGGATTAACACCGGGGAGCTGTTTTTT.

This rearrangement joins TRBV3-1 (or the pseudogene TRBV3-2) to TRBJ2-1, with 9 positions matching TRBD2. The CDR3 is 17 amino acids. Germline loops: CDR1 LGHDT, CDR2 YNNKEL (reference sequence). After removal of 0 bases from V and 5 bases from J, the junction contained 8 bases not matched to a gene. DNA for the CDR3: TGTGCCAGCAGCCAAGAGCCGAGCGGGAGGATAAACAATGAGCAGTTCTTC. It translates to CASSQEPSGRINNEQFF.

The sample holds a few counts of this clone. The chain combines TRBV10-2 with TRBJ2-1; unclear D gene. CDR1 is WSHSY, CDR2 SAAADI, per germline. This CDR3 has 14 residues. Trimming stripped 3 bases from V and 6 bases from J, with 12 bases between. Written as DNA, the CDR3 is TGCGCCAGCAGTGATACCGACTCGCGCAATGAGCAGTTCTTC. Protein sequence: CASSDTDSRNEQFF.

This chain uses TRBV5-6 with TRBJ2-1, with TRBD1 matching 7 bases. CDR1 is SGHDT, CDR2 YYEEEE, per germline. This CDR3 has 15 residues. The V segment lost 4 bases and the J segment 4 bases; nucleotides outside the gene matches: 8. CDR3 sequence reads: CASSDPGTEYNEQFF. CDR3 sequence (DNA): TGTGCCAGCAGCGACCCCGGGACAGAATACAATGAGCAGTTCTTC.

This chain uses TRBV30 with TRBJ1-2, with D tentatively TRBD1 (6 bases). V was clipped by 8 bases and J by 2 bases, with 18 bases between them. Germline V gene data show CDR1 as GTSNPN and CDR2 as SVGIG (reference sequence). There are 14 residues in the CDR3. This CDR3 is CATFGGRSNYGYTF. CDR3 bases: TGTGCCACTTTTGGGGGCCGGTCCAACTATGGCTACACCTTC.

The chain couples TRBV18 to TRBJ1-1, with 11 bases aligning to TRBD1. J gave up 4 bases and V 5 bases, and 3 bases lay outside the gene matches. The germline CDR1 and CDR2 sequences are KGHSH and LQKENI. The CDR3 is 14 amino acids. CDR3 nucleotides: TGTGCCAGCTCAGCCGGGACAGGGGGCACTGAAGCTTTCTTT. It translates to CASSAGTGGTEAFF.

This chain links TRBV11-3 with TRBJ2-1; 9 positions agree with TRBD2. The CDR3 contains 16 residues. CDR1 is SGHNT, CDR2 YENEEA, per germline. Trimming took 2 bases from V and 6 from J; bases not matched to a gene: 8. The chain's CDR3 is CASSLRAGGPFNEQFF. The DNA of the CDR3 is TGTGCCAGCAGCTTAAGGGCGGGAGGGCCTTTCAATGAGCAGTTCTTC.

The rearrangement joins TRBV27 to TRBJ1-1; no clear D. In germline, CDR1 is MNHEY, CDR2 SMNVEV (reference sequence). V gave up 5 bases and J gave up 7 bases, with 14 bases separating them. The CDR3 is made up of 13 amino acids. Written as DNA, the CDR3 is TGTGCCAGCAGTCCCCTCGTTGAGGATGAAGCTTTCTTT. Translated: CASSPLVEDEAFF.

This clone was detected once. The V and J genes are TRBV29-1 and TRBJ2-1; 7 bases match TRBD2. The trim removed 4 bases at V and 4 bases at J, leaving 7 bases unmatched. Germline lookup yields CDR1 SQVTM and CDR2 ANQGSEA. CDR3 length: 14 residues. The CDR3 region is CSVGGGRGYNEQFF. CDR3 DNA sequence: TGCAGCGTTGGCGGGGGACGGGGATACAATGAGCAGTTCTTC.